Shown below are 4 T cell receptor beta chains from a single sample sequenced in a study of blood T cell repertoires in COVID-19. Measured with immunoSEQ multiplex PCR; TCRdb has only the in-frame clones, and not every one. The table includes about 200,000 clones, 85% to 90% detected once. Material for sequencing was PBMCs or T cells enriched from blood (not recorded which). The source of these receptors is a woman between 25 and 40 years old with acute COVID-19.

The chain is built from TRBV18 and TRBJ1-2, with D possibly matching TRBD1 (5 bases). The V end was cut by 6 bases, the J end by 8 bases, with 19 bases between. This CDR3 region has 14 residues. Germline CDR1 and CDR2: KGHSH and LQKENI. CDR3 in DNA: TGTGCCAGCTCCCCTGGCGGGGGGTCAGGAGGCTACACCTTC. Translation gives CASSPGGGSGGYTF. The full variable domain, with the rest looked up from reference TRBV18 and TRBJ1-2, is NAGVMQNPRHLVRRRGQEARLRCSPMKGHSHVYWYRQLPEEGLKFMVYLQKENIIDESGMPKERFSAEFPKEGPSILRIQQVVRGDSAAYFCASSPGGGSGGYTFGSGTRLTVV.

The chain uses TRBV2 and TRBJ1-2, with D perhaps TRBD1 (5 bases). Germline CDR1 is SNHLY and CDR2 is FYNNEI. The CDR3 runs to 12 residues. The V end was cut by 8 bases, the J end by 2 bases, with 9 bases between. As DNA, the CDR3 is TGTGCCAGCTCCCGGGGGAACTATGGCTACACCTTC. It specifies CASSRGNYGYTF.

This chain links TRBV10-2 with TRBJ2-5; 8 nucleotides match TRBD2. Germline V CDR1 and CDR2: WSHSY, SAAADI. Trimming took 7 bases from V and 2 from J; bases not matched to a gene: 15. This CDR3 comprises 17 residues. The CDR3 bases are TGCGCCAGCAAGGGGAGCGGGGGTTCCCTAGATCAAGAGACCCAGTACTTC. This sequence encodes CASKGSGGSLDQETQYF.

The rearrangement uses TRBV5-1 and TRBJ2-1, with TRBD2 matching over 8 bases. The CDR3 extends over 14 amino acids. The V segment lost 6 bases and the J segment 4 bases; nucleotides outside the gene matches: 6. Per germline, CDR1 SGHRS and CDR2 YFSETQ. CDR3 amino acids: CASKFGGGYNEQFF. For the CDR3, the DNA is TGCGCCAGCAAGTTCGGCGGGGGGTACAATGAGCAGTTCTTC.